The entry below describes one TCR beta chain. Some clones are missing from TCRdb's copy, which holds only in-frame ones; the method was immunoSEQ multiplex PCR. The sample lists 30,000 to 40,000 clones, about 83% occurring once. The CDR3 loop spans 15 amino acids. The V and J ends lost 3 bases and 4 bases respectively, with 12 bases between them. Germline V gene sequence: CDR1 MDHEN, CDR2 SYDVKM. These data belong to a study of CD8 T cells in acute hepatitis C reinfection. The time point denotes: naive CD8 control sorted from an acute-time-point sample. Cells were stained for CD3, CD8 and CD45RO, excluding dead cells.

Sequencing input: naive CD8+ T cells from PBMCs. The TCR sequence derives from a man aged 30-40 years with chronic hepatitis C. This sequence joins TRBV28 and TRBJ1-4, with D perhaps matching TRBD1 (5 bases). CDR3 in amino acids: CASSLSGVLNEKLFF. DNA of the CDR3: TGTGCCAGCAGTTTGTCGGGGGTGCTTAATGAAAAACTGTTTTTT.